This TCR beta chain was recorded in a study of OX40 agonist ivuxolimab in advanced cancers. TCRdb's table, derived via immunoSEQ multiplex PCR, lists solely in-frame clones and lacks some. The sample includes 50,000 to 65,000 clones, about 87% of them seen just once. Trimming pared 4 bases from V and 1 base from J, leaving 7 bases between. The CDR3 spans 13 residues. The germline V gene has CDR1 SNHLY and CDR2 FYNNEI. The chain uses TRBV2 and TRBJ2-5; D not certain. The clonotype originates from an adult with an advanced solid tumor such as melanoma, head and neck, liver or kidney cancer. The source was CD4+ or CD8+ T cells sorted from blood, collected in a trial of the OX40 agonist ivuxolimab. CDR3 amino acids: CASSGLIQETQYF. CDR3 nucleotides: TGTGCCAGCAGTGGGCTTATCCAAGAGACCCAGTACTTC.